This TCR beta chain was captured by sequencing in a study of T cells in narcolepsy. Concerning this clone itself: Its cognate antigen is unknown. Other DNA variants within this sample encode the same CDR3.

The V end was cut by 5 bases, the J end by 9 bases, with 26 bases between. Germline CDR1 reads SGHVS; CDR2 reads FNYEAQ. This CDR3 region has 17 residues. Study results and caveats: Autoreactive clonotypes reportedly recurred in blood of same and different patients, not controls. Comparing one patient's CSF and blood CD4+ clonotypes highlighted HCRT- and TRIB2-specific autoreactive clonotypes.

Assay: immunoSEQ multiplex PCR; the TCRdb copy retains only in-frame clones and omits some. The repertoire holds approximately 32,000 clones, about nine tenths seen once, with 0.83% in the top ten. The receptor comes from a human donor with narcolepsy. The material sequenced was CD45RA- memory CD4+ T cells from PBMCs. The V and J genes are TRBV7-6 and TRBJ2-1; D is perhaps TRBD1 or TRBD2 (6 bases each). Here the CDR3 reads CASSLESGARVYGEQFF. DNA for the CDR3: TGTGCCAGCAGCCTAGAGTCGGGGGCGAGGGTATATGGTGAGCAGTTCTTC. The complete variable domain, with remaining parts taken from reference TRBV7-6 and TRBJ2-1, reads GAGVSQSPRYKVTKRGQDVALRCDPISGHVSLYWYRQALGQGPEFLTYFNYEAQQDKSGLPNDRFSAERPEGSISTLTIQRTEQRDSAMYRCASSLESGARVYGEQFFGPGTRLTVL.